This T cell receptor (beta chain) was identified in a study of shared clonotypes between healthy human individuals. Study-wide results and caveats: Lower generation probabilities were found for non-shared clonotypes than for those shared by all four donors. Rarefaction showed sorted-subset sequencing was incomplete despite large depth.

CDR1 is SGHRS, CDR2 YFSETQ, per germline. The CDR3 loop spans 16 amino acids. J gave up 9 bases and V 2 bases, and 12 bases lay outside the gene matches. Regarding this clone: Its cognate antigen is unknown.

The deep-level immunoSEQ assay was used. The protocol was immunoSEQ multiplex PCR, while the TCRdb copy is restricted to in-frame clones and leaves out a portion. The sample yields some 1.4 million clones, 96% seen once. This chain connects TRBV5-1 to TRBJ2-1; 9 bases align to TRBD2. The source material was naive CD4+ T cells sorted from blood. Subset defined: CD45RA+ positively selected. This clonotype was sampled from a man aged 25-40 years in good health. The CDR3 spells CASSFNSREGRVEQFF. The CDR3 DNA reads TGCGCCAGCAGCTTTAATTCGCGGGAGGGCCGGGTTGAGCAGTTCTTC. Based on the CDR3 plus reference TRBV5-1 and TRBJ2-1, the full variable domain is KAGVTQTPRYLIKTRGQQVTLSCSPISGHRSVSWYQQTPGQGLQFLFEYFSETQRNKGNFPGRFSGRQFSNSRSEMNVSTLELGDSALYLCASSFNSREGRVEQFFGPGTRLTVL.